These 9 T cell receptor beta chains were all obtained from the same sample, sequenced in a study of technical replicates of blood from several donors. TCRdb's copy holds only in-frame clones and misses some; the assay was immunoSEQ multiplex PCR. The sample has roughly 80,000 clones; around 94% are singletons. Input material: T cells isolated from PBMCs. The receptors were sampled from a human donor in good health.

The genes are TRBV6-5 and TRBJ2-7; D unclear. V shed 5 bases and J shed 4 bases, with 12 bases lying between them. The CDR3 has 13 amino acids. The germline gives CDR1 MNHEY, CDR2 SVGAGI. The CDR3 nucleotides are TGTGCCAGCAGTGACACTGTGGGTTACGAGCAGTACTTC. Amino acids: CASSDTVGYEQYF.

The chain is built from TRBV6-8 and TRBJ2-7; 7 nucleotides agree with TRBD2. J lost 5 bases, V lost 6 bases, and 16 bases had no gene match. Germline CDR1 MNHGY, CDR2 SAAAGT. This CDR3 region has 16 residues. CDR3 protein: CASRPLNLRETNEQYF. Here the CDR3 DNA reads TGTGCCAGCAGACCCCTCAACTTGCGGGAGACCAACGAGCAGTACTTC.

The CDR3 DNA reads as TGTGCCAGCAGTGGCCTCCGGAGGATCGCTGGAAACACCATATATTTT. This translates into CASSGLRRIAGNTIYF. The rearrangement links TRBV6-1 to TRBJ1-3; no reliable D call. The CDR3 contains 16 residues. Trimming removed 4 bases from V and 2 bases from J, with 15 bases in between. Germline V gene lookup returns CDR1 MNHNS and CDR2 SASEGT.

CDR3 coding DNA: TGTGCCAGCAGCCCCGGACAGTGGACGAACACTGAAGCTTTCTTT. Translating gives CASSPGQWTNTEAFF. The chain links TRBV5-5 to TRBJ1-1; tentative D call: TRBD1 (6 bases). V lost 4 bases and J lost 1, with 14 bases in between. The germline CDR1 and CDR2 sequences are SGHKS and YYEKEE (reference sequence). The CDR3 runs 15 residues.

This chain uses TRBV10-1 with TRBJ2-3; TRBD2 matches 11 bases. CDR1 and CDR2 from the germline V gene are WNHNN and SYGVQD (reference sequence). The CDR3 totals 15 residues. Unmatched junction bases numbered 7, after V lost 5 bases and J lost 6 bases. CDR3 loop: CASSLLAGDGDTQYF. In nucleotides, the CDR3 is TGCGCCAGCAGTCTACTAGCGGGAGATGGTGATACGCAGTATTTT.

The rearrangement joins TRBV27 to TRBJ2-1; the match to TRBD2 covers 7 bases. CDR1 and CDR2 from the germline V gene are MNHEY and SMNVEV (reference sequence). The ends lost 2 bases at V and 7 bases at J; junction bases unmatched: 17. The length of the CDR3 is 18 residues. In nucleotides, the CDR3 is TGTGCCAGCAGTTTAGCTCCCCCTTCTCGACTAGCTCAAAATGAGCAGTTCTTC. This encodes CASSLAPPSRLAQNEQFF.

The J gene is TRBJ1-2, the V gene TRBV7-8; D might be TRBD1 (6 bases). Germline CDR1 and CDR2: SGHVS and FQNEAQ. V was trimmed by 5 bases and J by 5 bases, leaving 18 bases between them. The CDR3 is 15 residues long. The CDR3 region is CASSPSVGGAYGYTF. CDR3 coding DNA: TGTGCCAGCAGCCCCTCGGTAGGGGGGGCTTATGGCTACACCTTC.

V usage is TRBV25-1 and J usage is TRBJ1-2; weak D call: TRBD1 (6 bases). The V and J ends lost 4 bases and 9 bases respectively, with 12 bases between them. The CDR3 is made up of 12 amino acids. Germline V gene sequence: CDR1 MGHDK, CDR2 SYGVNS. CDR3 nucleotides: TGTGCCAGCAGTGCTGGAAGGGGGAGCTACACCTTC. This codes for CASSAGRGSYTF.

The chain employs TRBV7-2 and TRBJ2-5; D ambiguous. Germline V lookup: CDR1 SGHTA, CDR2 FQGNSA. V was trimmed by 1 base and J by 5 bases, leaving 11 bases between them. The CDR3 contains 14 residues. CDR3 loop: CASSLVYSQETQYF. The CDR3 DNA reads as TGTGCCAGCAGCTTAGTTTATAGCCAGGAGACCCAGTACTTC.